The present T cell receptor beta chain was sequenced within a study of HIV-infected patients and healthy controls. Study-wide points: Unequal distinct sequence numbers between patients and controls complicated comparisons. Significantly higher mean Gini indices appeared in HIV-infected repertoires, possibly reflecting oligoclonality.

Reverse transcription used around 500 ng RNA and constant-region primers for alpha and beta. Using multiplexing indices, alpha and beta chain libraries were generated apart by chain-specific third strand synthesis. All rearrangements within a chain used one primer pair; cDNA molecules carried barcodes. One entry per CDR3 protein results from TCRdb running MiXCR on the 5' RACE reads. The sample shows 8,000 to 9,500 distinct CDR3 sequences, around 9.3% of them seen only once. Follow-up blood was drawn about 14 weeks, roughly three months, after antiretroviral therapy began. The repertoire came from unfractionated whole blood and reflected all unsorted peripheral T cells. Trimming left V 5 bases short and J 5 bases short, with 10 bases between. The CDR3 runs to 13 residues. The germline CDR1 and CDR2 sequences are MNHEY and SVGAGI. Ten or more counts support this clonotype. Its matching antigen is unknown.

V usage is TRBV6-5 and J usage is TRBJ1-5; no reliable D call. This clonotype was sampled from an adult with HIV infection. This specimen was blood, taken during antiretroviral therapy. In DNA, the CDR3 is TGTGCCAGCAGTCAAACTGGGGATCAGCCCCAGCATTTT. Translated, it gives CASSQTGDQPQHF.